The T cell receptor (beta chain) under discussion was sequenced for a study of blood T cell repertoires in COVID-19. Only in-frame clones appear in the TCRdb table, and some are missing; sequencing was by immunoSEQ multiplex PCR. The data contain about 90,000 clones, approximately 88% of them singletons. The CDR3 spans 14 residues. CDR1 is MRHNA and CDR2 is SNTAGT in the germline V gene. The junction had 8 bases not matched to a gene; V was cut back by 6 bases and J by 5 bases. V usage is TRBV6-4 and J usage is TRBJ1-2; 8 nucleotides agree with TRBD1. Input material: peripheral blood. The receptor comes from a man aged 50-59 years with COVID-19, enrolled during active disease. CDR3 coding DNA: TGTGCCAGCAGATGGACAGGGTCAAGGTATGGCTACACCTTC. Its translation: CASRWTGSRYGYTF.